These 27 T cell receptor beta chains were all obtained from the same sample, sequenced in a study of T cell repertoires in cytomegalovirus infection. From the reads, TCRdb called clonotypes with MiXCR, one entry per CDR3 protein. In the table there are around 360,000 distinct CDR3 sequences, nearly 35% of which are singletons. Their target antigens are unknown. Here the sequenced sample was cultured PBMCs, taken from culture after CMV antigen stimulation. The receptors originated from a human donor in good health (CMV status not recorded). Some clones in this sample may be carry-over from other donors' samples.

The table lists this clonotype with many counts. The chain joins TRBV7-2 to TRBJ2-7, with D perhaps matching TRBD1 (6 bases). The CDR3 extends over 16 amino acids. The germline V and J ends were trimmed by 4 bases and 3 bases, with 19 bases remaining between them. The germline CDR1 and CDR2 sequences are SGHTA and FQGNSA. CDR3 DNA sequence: TGTGCCAGCAGCTCCAGGGCTGGCAGGGGTATCTACGAGCAGTACTTC. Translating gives CASSSRAGRGIYEQYF.

The chain's CDR3 is CASSLVPGELFF. In DNA, the CDR3 is TGTGCCAGCAGCTTAGTTCCCGGGGAGCTGTTTTTT. The chain employs TRBV7-6 and TRBJ2-2; D is unresolved. Trimming took 1 base from V and 6 from J, leaving 3 bases between them. Germline V gene lookup returns CDR1 SGHVS and CDR2 FNYEAQ. This CDR3 region has 12 residues.

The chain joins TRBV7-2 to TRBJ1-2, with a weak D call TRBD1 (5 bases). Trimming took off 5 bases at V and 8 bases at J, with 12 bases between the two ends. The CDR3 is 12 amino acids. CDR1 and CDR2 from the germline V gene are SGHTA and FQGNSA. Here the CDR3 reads CASSPLGLGYTF. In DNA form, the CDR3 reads TGTGCCAGCAGCCCTTTGGGGCTAGGCTACACCTTC.

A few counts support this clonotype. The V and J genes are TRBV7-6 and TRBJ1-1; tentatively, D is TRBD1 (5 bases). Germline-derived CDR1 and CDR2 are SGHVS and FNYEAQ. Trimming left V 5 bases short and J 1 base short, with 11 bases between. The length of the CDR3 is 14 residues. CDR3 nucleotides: TGTGCCAGCAGCAACAGACAGACGAACACTGAAGCTTTCTTT. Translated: CASSNRQTNTEAFF.

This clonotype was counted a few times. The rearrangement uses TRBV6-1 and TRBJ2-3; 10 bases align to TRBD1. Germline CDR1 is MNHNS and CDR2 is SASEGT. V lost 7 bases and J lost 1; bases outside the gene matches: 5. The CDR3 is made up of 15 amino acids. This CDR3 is CASMATGGRTDTQYF. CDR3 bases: TGTGCCAGCATGGCGACAGGGGGCCGCACAGATACGCAGTATTTT.

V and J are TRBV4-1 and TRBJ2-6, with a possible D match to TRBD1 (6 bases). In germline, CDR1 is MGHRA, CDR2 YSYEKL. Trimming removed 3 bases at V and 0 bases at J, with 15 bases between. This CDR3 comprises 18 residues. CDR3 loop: CASSQQTGVYSGANVLTF. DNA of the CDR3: TGCGCCAGCAGCCAGCAGACAGGAGTCTACTCTGGGGCCAACGTCCTGACTTTC.

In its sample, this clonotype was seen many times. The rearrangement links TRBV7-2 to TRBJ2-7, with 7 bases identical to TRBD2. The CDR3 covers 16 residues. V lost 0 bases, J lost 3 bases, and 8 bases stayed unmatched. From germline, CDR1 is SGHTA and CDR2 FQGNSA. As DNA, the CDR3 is TGTGCCAGCAGCTTAGCGAATGCGGGAGTTTACTACGAGCAGTACTTC. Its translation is CASSLANAGVYYEQYF.

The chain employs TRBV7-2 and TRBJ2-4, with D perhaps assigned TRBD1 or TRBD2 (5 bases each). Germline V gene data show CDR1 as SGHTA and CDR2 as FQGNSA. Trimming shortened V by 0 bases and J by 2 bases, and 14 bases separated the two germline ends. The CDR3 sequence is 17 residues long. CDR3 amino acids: CASSLAGPVRPKNIQYF. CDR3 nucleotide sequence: TGTGCCAGCAGCTTAGCGGGACCCGTACGGCCCAAAAACATTCAGTACTTC.

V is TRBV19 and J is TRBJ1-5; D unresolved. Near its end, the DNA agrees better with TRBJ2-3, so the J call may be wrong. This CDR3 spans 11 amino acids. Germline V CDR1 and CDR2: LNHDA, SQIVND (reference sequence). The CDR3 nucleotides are TGTGCCAGTAGTCCTCCCCCGGCCCAGTATTTT. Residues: CASSPPPAQYF.

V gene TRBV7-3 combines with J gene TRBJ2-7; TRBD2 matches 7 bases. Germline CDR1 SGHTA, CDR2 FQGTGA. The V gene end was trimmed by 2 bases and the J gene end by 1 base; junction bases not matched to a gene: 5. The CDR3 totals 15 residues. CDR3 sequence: CASSLGGGRSYEQYF. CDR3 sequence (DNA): TGTGCCAGCAGCTTAGGTGGCGGGAGATCCTACGAGCAGTACTTC.

This chain's CDR3 is CSARGPALAGQETQYF. The CDR3 DNA reads TGCAGTGCTAGAGGCCCGGCGCTAGCGGGGCAAGAGACCCAGTACTTC. V is TRBV20-1 and J is TRBJ2-5, with 9 bases fitting TRBD2. The CDR3 is 16 residues long. V lost 1 base to trimming and J lost 2 bases; unmatched junction nucleotides: 8. CDR1 DFQATT and CDR2 SNEGSKA come from the germline V gene (reference sequence).

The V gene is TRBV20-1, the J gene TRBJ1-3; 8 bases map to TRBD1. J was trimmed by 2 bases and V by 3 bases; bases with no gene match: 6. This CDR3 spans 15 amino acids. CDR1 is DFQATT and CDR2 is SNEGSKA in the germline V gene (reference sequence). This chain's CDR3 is CSASTETGAGNTIYF. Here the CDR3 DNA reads TGCAGTGCTAGTACCGAGACAGGGGCTGGAAACACCATATATTTT.

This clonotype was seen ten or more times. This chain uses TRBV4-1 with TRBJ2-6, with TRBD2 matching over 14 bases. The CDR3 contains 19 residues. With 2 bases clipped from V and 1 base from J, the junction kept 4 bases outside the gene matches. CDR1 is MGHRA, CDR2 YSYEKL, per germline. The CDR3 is CASSQSGLAGDSGANVLTF. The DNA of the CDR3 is TGCGCCAGCAGCCAATCGGGACTAGCGGGAGATTCTGGGGCCAACGTCCTGACTTTC.

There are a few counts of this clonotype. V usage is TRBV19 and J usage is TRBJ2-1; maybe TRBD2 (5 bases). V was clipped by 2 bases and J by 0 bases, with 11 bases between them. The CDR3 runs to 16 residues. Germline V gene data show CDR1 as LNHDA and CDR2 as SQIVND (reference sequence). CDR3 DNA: TGTGCCAGTAGTATAAGCGGCGGTAGCTCCTACAATGAGCAGTTCTTC. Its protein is CASSISGGSSYNEQFF. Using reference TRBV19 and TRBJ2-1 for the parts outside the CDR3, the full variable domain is DGGITQSPKYLFRKEGQNVTLSCEQNLNHDAMYWYRQDPGQGLRLIYYSQIVNDFQKGDIAEGYSVSREKKESFPLTVTSAQKNPTAFYLCASSISGGSSYNEQFFGPGTRLTVL.

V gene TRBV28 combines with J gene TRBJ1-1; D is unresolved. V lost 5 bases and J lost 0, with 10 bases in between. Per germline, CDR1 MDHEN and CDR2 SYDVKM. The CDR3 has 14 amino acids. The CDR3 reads CASSEGSMNTEAFF. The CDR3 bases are TGTGCCAGCAGTGAAGGGAGCATGAACACTGAAGCTTTCTTT. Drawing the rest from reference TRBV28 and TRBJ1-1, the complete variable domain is DVKVTQSSRYLVKRTGEKVFLECVQDMDHENMFWYRQDPGLGLRLIYFSYDVKMKEKGDIPEGYSVSREKKERFSLILESASTNQTSMYLCASSEGSMNTEAFFGQGTRLTVV.

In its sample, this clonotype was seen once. In DNA, the CDR3 is TGTGCCAGCAGCACCGGGACCGAACTCTATGGCGTTGGCTACACCTTC. Its translation: CASSTGTELYGVGYTF. V is TRBV7-3 and J is TRBJ1-2; TRBD1 is a possible D gene (5 bases). CDR1 is SGHTA, CDR2 FQGTGA, per germline. V gave up 5 bases and J gave up 7 bases, with 23 bases separating them. The CDR3 loop spans 16 amino acids. The variable domain in full, completed from reference TRBV7-3 and TRBJ1-2, reads GAGVSQTPSNKVTEKGKYVELRCDPISGHTALYWYRQSLGQGPEFLIYFQGTGAADDSGLPNDRFFAVRPEGSVSTLKIQRTERGDSAVYLCASSTGTELYGVGYTFGSGTRLTVV.

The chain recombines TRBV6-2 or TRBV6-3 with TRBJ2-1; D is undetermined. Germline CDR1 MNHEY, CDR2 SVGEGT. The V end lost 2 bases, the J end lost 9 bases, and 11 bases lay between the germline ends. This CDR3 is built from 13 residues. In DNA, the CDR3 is TGTGCCAGCAGTTACGTCCACCTGGGTGAGCAGTTCTTC. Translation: CASSYVHLGEQFF.

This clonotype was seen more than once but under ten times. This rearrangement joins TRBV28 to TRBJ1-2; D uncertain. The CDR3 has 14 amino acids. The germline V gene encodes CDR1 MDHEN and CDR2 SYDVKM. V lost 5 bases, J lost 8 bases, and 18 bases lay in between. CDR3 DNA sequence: TGTGCCAGCAGTACAATCGGAGATTTTAAGGGCTACACCTTC. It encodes CASSTIGDFKGYTF.

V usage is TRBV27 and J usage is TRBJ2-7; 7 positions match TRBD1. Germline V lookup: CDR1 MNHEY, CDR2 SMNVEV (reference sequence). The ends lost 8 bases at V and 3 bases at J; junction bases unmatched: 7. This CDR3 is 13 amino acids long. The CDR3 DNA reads TGTGCCAGCCGAGTAGGGGGCCACTACGAGCAGTACTTC. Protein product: CASRVGGHYEQYF.

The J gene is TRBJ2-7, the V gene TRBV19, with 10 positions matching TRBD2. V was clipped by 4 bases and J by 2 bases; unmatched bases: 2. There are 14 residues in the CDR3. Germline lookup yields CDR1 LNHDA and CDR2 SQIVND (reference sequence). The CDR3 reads CASSKAGGPYEQYF. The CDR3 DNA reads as TGTGCCAGTAGTAAAGCGGGAGGGCCCTACGAGCAGTACTTC.

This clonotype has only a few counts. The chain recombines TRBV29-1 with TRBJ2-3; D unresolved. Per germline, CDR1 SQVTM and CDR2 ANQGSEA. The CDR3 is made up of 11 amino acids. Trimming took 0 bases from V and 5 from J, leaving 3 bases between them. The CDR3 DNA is TGCAGCGTTGAAGAGTTAGATACGCAGTATTTT. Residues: CSVEELDTQYF.

The CDR3 region is CSVLGPKWVETQYF. The CDR3, as DNA: TGCAGCGTTCTGGGACCCAAATGGGTGGAGACCCAGTACTTC. V usage is TRBV29-1 and J usage is TRBJ2-5; D is tentatively TRBD1 or TRBD2 (5 bases each). Germline V CDR1 and CDR2: SQVTM, ANQGSEA. The CDR3 has 14 residues. Trimming pared 5 bases from V and 5 bases from J, leaving 18 bases between.

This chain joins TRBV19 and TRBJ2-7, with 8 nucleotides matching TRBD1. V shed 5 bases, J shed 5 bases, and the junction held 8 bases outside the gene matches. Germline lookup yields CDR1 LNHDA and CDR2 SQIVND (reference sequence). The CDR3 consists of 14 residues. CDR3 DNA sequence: TGTGCCAGTAGTGCCGGACAGGGTAACAACGAGCAGTACTTC. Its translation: CASSAGQGNNEQYF.

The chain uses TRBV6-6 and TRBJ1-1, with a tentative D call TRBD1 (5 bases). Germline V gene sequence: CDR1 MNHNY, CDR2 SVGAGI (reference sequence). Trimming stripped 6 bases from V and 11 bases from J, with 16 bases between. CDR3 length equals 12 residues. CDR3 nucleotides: TGTGCCAGCAGCCCCAATCCCGGGGCGGCTTTCTTT. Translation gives CASSPNPGAAFF.

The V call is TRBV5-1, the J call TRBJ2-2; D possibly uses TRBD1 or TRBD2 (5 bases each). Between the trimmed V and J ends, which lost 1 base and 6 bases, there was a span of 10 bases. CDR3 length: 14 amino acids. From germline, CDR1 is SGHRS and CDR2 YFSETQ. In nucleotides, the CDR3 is TGCGCCAGCAGCTTGTTTGAGGGACCCGGGGAGCTGTTTTTT. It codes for CASSLFEGPGELFF. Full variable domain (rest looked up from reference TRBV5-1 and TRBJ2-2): KAGVTQTPRYLIKTRGQQVTLSCSPISGHRSVSWYQQTPGQGLQFLFEYFSETQRNKGNFPGRFSGRQFSNSRSEMNVSTLELGDSALYLCASSLFEGPGELFFGEGSRLTVL.

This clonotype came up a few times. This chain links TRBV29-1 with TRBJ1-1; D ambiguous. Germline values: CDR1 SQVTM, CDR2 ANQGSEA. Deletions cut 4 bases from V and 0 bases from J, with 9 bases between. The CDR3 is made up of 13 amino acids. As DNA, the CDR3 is TGCAGCGTTGCGAGCCGACTGAACACTGAAGCTTTCTTT. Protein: CSVASRLNTEAFF. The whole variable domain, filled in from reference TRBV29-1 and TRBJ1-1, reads SAVISQKPSRDICQRGTSLTIQCQVDSQVTMMFWYRQQPGQSLTLIATANQGSEATYESGFVIDKFPISRPNLTFSTLTVSNMSPEDSSIYLCSVASRLNTEAFFGQGTRLTVV.

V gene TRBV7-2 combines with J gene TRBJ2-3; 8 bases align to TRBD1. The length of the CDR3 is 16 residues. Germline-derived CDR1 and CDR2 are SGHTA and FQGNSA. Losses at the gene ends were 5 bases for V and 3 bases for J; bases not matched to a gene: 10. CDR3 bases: TGTGCCAGCAGCCTTGGACAGGGATGGGTGACAGATACGCAGTATTTT. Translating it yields CASSLGQGWVTDTQYF.